Shown below are 31 T cell receptor beta chains from a single sample sequenced in a study of tumor-infiltrating lymphocytes in primary liver carcinoma. Both RNA and DNA were isolated together from about 21-30 mg of bulk tissue that had not been sorted. Total RNA (roughly 530 ng) served as template for TCR beta cDNA synthesis primed by a constant-region primer. Three nested multiplex PCR rounds of slightly modified ARM-PCR generated TCR beta libraries. TRBV1-TRBV30 forward and Cbeta reverse primers drove the first two roughly 10-cycle rounds. TCRdb reanalysed the multiplex PCR reads using MiXCR and keeps one entry per CDR3 protein. The sample contains 150,000 to 200,000 distinct CDR3 sequences, around four fifths of which appear only once. Sequences were obtained from tumor tissue from primary liver carcinoma. These receptors were taken from a man in his forties with primary liver carcinoma and hepatitis B virus infection.

On this clonotype itself: At one of its ends the junction is not consistent with the germline gene, which may arise from a read error. The CDR3 DNA is TGTGCCATCAGGCAACAGGGCGGCAATCAGCCCCACCATTTT. This encodes CAIRQQGGNQPHHF. The V call is TRBV12-3 or TRBV12-4, the J call TRBJ1-5, with D possibly matching TRBD1 (6 bases). The CDR3 runs 14 residues.

Only one count was recorded for this clonotype. A read error may account for a junction end that differs from germline. V usage is TRBV6-2 or TRBV6-3 and J usage is TRBJ2-1; possible D gene TRBD1, 6 bases. CDR3 size: 16 residues. Germline CDR1 reads MNHEY; CDR2 reads SVGEGT. The CDR3 bases are TGTGCCAGCAGTTACAGGGGGATGGCCTCCTACAATGAACAGTTCTTC. Its protein product is CASSYRGMASYNEQFF.

Details on this clonotype: At one end, the junction sequence differs from germline, possibly due to a read error. The CDR3 DNA is TGTGCGAGCAGATCCGGGACCGAGGCTGAACAACTGTTTTTT. The encoded protein is CASRSGTEAEQLFF. The J gene is TRBJ1-4, the V gene TRBV6-2 or TRBV6-3; possibly TRBD1 for D (5 bases). This CDR3 contains 14 residues. CDR1 MNHEY and CDR2 SVGEGT come from the germline V gene.

This clonotype occurred once. A read error is likely, as this CDR3 ends without the conserved phenylalanine or tryptophan. CDR3 sequence: CATKAAGAATRELFL. In nucleotides, the CDR3 is TGTGCCACCAAGGCGGCGGGAGCGGCCACCAGGGAGCTGTTTCTT. The chain joins TRBV24-1 to TRBJ2-2, with 7 nucleotides matching TRBD2. Germline V gene sequence: CDR1 KGHDR, CDR2 SFDVKD. The CDR3 consists of 15 residues.

This clonotype has at least ten counts. The chain links TRBV5-4 to TRBJ1-1; 10 positions match TRBD1. The CDR3 runs to 16 residues. The V gene's germline CDR1 is SGHNT and CDR2 YYREEE (reference sequence). V lost 4 bases and J lost 2; bases outside the gene matches: 8. The CDR3 DNA is TGTGCCAGCAGCACCGACAGGGGGCGATTAAACACTGAAGCTTTCTTT. Residues: CASSTDRGRLNTEAFF.

Points on this clonotype: At one boundary the junction diverges from the germline segment, which might be a read error. The J gene is TRBJ2-2, the V gene TRBV4-2; possible D gene TRBD1, 6 bases. The CDR3 length is 19 residues. CDR1 and CDR2 from the germline V gene are LGHNA and YNFKEQ. In DNA, the CDR3 is TGTGGCAGCACCCAAGATAATGGACAGTCCCTTCTGAATACCGGGGAGCTGTTTTTT. Protein product: CGSTQDNGQSLLNTGELFF.

A remark on this clonotype: A much larger clone is a single base away; this may be a read error. The rearrangement uses TRBV5-1 and TRBJ2-1, with 7 positions matching TRBD1. J gave up 1 base and V 4 bases, and 11 bases lay outside the gene matches. Germline values: CDR1 SGHRS, CDR2 YFSETQ. The length of the CDR3 is 17 residues. Here the CDR3 reads CASSRFTGDPSYNEQFF. CDR3 DNA: TGCGCCAGCAGCCGATTTACAGGGGATCCTTCCTACAATGAGCAGTTCTTC.

There are many counts of this clonotype. This rearrangement joins TRBV2 to TRBJ2-7; 9 nucleotides line up with TRBD2. The CDR3 length is 14 residues. Germline CDR1 and CDR2: SNHLY and FYNNEI. V dropped 5 bases and J dropped 5; count of bases not matched to a gene: 7. The CDR3 DNA sequence: TGTGCCAGCAGTTTTAGCGGGAGAGGGAACGAGCAGTACTTC. Its protein is CASSFSGRGNEQYF.

Worth noting for this clonotype: Relative to the germline gene, one junction end is altered; a read error may explain this. The V gene is TRBV5-4, the J gene TRBJ1-2; D ambiguous. CDR3 length equals 14 residues. The germline CDR1 and CDR2 sequences are SGHNT and YYREEE (reference sequence). The CDR3, as DNA: TGTGCCAGCATCTTGGGGTCTAATTCGGGAGTCTACACCTTC. Protein sequence: CASILGSNSGVYTF.

Concerning this clonotype itself: This may be a read error: a much more frequent sequence differs by one nucleotide. This CDR3 is CASSQDFRASSNEKLFF. The CDR3 DNA is TGTGCCAGCAGCCAAGATTTCCGGGCTAGTTCAAATGAAAAACTGTTTTTT. The genes are TRBV14 and TRBJ1-4; D not resolved. V lost 0 bases and J 5 bases, leaving 16 bases between the germline ends. The germline gives CDR1 SGHDN, CDR2 FVKESK. The length of the CDR3 is 17 residues.

Concerning this clonotype: The conserved final phenylalanine or tryptophan is absent from the CDR3, which likely points to a read error. The rearrangement joins TRBV29-1 to TRBJ1-6; the D is unclear. The germline CDR1 and CDR2 sequences are SQVTM and ANQGSEA. V gave up 4 bases and J gave up 2 bases, with 6 bases separating them. The CDR3 sequence is 13 residues long. The CDR3: CSVASTYNSPLHL. Here the CDR3 DNA reads TGCAGCGTTGCTAGTACCTATAATTCACCCCTCCACCTT.

For this clonotype: A read error may account for a junction end that differs from germline. The chain has TRBV7-6 and TRBJ2-7; D is perhaps TRBD2 (5 bases). The CDR3 has 15 amino acids. Germline values: CDR1 SGHVS, CDR2 FNYEAQ. CDR3 in amino acids: CTSSSQQGSTYEQYF. The CDR3 nucleotides are TGTACCAGCAGCTCGCAACAAGGGAGTACCTACGAGCAGTACTTC.

Of note for this clonotype: The junction shows a germline mismatch at one end, possibly a read error. The chain joins TRBV11-2 to TRBJ2-6; 8 nucleotides align to TRBD1. Germline V CDR1 and CDR2: SGHAT, FQNNGV. The CDR3 spans 21 residues. The CDR3 loop is CTSSMGGDRGISPSGANVLTF. DNA for the CDR3: TGTACCAGCAGCATGGGGGGAGACAGGGGCATTTCCCCCTCTGGGGCCAATGTCCTGACTTTC.

This clonotype has only a few counts. The V and J genes are TRBV11-2 and TRBJ2-7; 9 bases map to TRBD2. Germline CDR1 is SGHAT and CDR2 is FQNNGV. V was pared by 4 bases and J by 8 bases, with 12 bases of the junction left unmatched. This CDR3 is built from 15 residues. The CDR3 DNA reads as TGTGCCAGCAGCTCGTTAGCGGGAGCGAGCCTAAAGCAGTACTTC. It yields the protein CASSSLAGASLKQYF.

As concerns this clonotype: No conserved phenylalanine or tryptophan is present at the end of the CDR3, so a read error is the likely explanation. The chain employs TRBV29-1 and TRBJ2-6; TRBD2 might be the D (5 bases). Per the germline V gene, CDR1 is SQVTM and CDR2 is ANQGSEA. The ends were cut back, 4 bases at V and 1 base at J, with 5 bases in the middle. This CDR3 has 13 residues. CDR3 residues: CSVAGSGANVLTI. The CDR3 DNA is TGCAGCGTTGCGGGGTCTGGGGCCAACGTCCTGACTATC.

This chain links TRBV12-3 or TRBV12-4 with TRBJ2-5, with D unresolved. The CDR3 runs 13 residues. V was shortened by 7 bases and J by 1 base, with 10 bases between the two germline ends. This CDR3 is CASNQGSQETQYF. The DNA of the CDR3 is TGTGCCAGCAATCAAGGGTCCCAAGAGACCCAGTACTTC.

The rearrangement joins TRBV6-5 to TRBJ1-5, with TRBD1 as a possible D gene (5 bases). The germline V gene encodes CDR1 MNHEY and CDR2 SVGAGI. CDR3 length equals 13 residues. Trimming shortened V by 11 bases and J by 11 bases, and 22 bases separated the two germline ends. The CDR3 nucleotides are TGTGCCGACAACTACGGGGCCGCAACGTCCCAGCATTTT. Residues: CADNYGAATSQHF.

Comment on this clonotype: With a much larger clone just one base away, this may be a read error. The rearrangement links TRBV11-2 to TRBJ2-5; D not certain. The CDR3 loop spans 16 amino acids. Looked up from germline, CDR1 is SGHAT and CDR2 is FQNNGV. The CDR3 protein is CTSSLVPGRLQETQYF. In DNA form, the CDR3 reads TGTACCAGCAGCTTAGTCCCGGGCCGCCTGCAGGAGACCCAGTACTTC.

To note about this clonotype: As the CDR3 is not closed by the conserved phenylalanine or tryptophan, this likely results from a read error. The chain carries TRBV6-2 or TRBV6-3 and TRBJ2-7, with D unclear. The CDR3 is 12 residues long. Per germline, CDR1 MNHEY and CDR2 SVGEGT. V was pared by 4 bases and J by 3 bases, with 7 bases between. CDR3 DNA sequence: TGTGCCAGCAGTTGCTCGATCTACGAGCAGTACCTC. This encodes CASSCSIYEQYL.

The CDR3 DNA reads TGTGCCAGTAGCCCTGGCTCAATCCAGGGTACTGGGCAGGAGACCCAGTACTTC. Its translation: CASSPGSIQGTGQETQYF. The chain employs TRBV11-2 and TRBJ2-5; D may be TRBD1 (5 bases). Trimming pared 9 bases from V and 5 bases from J, leaving 31 bases between. Germline V gene lookup returns CDR1 SGHAT and CDR2 FQNNGV. The CDR3 has 18 amino acids.

As to this clonotype: The missing conserved phenylalanine or tryptophan at the end of this CDR3 makes a read error likely. The chain couples TRBV11-1 to TRBJ1-2; D uncertain. Germline assignment: CDR1 SGHAT and CDR2 FQDESV (reference sequence). This CDR3 is built from 12 residues. The CDR3 region is CASSLGPSDYTL. As DNA, the CDR3 is TGTGCCAGTAGCTTAGGGCCGAGCGACTACACCTTA.

CDR3 sequence (DNA): TGTGCCAGCAGCCCGACAGGGCCTAGGGCCAACGTCCTGACTTTC. Translated, it gives CASSPTGPRANVLTF. J is TRBJ2-6 and V is TRBV3-1, with 7 bases matching TRBD1. CDR1 and CDR2 (germline): LGHDT, YNNKEL (reference sequence). This CDR3 has 15 amino acids. V gave up 4 bases and J gave up 5 bases; unmatched junction bases: 5.

Remarks on this clonotype: At one end the junction does not follow the germline gene, possibly because of a read error. The chain joins TRBV29-1 to TRBJ2-3, with 9 bases lining up with TRBD1. The CDR3 has 14 amino acids. CDR1 and CDR2 (germline): SQVTM, ANQGSEA. The chain's CDR3 is CSVGEGQGTDTHYF. The DNA for the CDR3 is TGCAGCGTCGGCGAGGGACAGGGTACAGATACGCACTATTTT.

This clonotype came up many times. The chain combines TRBV28 with TRBJ1-3, with TRBD1 matching 7 bases. Losses at the gene ends were 6 bases for V and 0 bases for J; bases not matched to a gene: 8. This CDR3 comprises 16 residues. Germline loops: CDR1 MDHEN, CDR2 SYDVKM. CDR3 in amino acids: CASRNRGRLSGNTIYF. Here the CDR3 DNA reads TGTGCCAGCAGAAACAGGGGACGGCTCTCTGGAAACACCATATATTTT.

Details on this clonotype: An end of the junction does not agree with germline; a read error may underlie this. The CDR3 DNA follows: TGTGCCAGCAGTCCCCTAAGACAGGGCCGCAATCAGCCCCAGAATTTT. Its translation: CASSPLRQGRNQPQNF. The chain couples TRBV28 to TRBJ1-5; 7 bases fit TRBD1. The CDR3 covers 16 residues. Germline V lookup: CDR1 MDHEN, CDR2 SYDVKM.

Points on this clonotype: An end of the junction differs from the germline gene, which may be a read error. The chain couples TRBV29-1 to TRBJ2-1; D possibly matches TRBD1 or TRBD2 (5 bases each). Germline V CDR1 and CDR2: SQVTM, ANQGSEA. This CDR3 contains 13 residues. The CDR3 reads CNVEGPANNEKFF. CDR3 coding DNA: TGCAACGTTGAGGGGCCAGCTAACAATGAGAAGTTCTTC.

As concerns this clonotype: A read error may account for a junction end that differs from germline. CDR3 sequence: CANSWREGGRSGELFF. CDR3 DNA sequence: TGTGCCAACAGCTGGCGTGAGGGCGGACGGTCCGGGGAGCTGTTTTTT. The chain is built from TRBV5-5 and TRBJ2-2; possibly TRBD2 for D (5 bases). This CDR3 region has 16 residues. The germline CDR1 and CDR2 sequences are SGHKS and YYEKEE (reference sequence).

Note on this clonotype: The conserved final phenylalanine or tryptophan is absent from the CDR3, which likely points to a read error. Because the CDR3's place on the DNA is in doubt, the DNA is left out and the CDR3 is given as listed by TCRdb. The chain carries TRBV4-2 and TRBJ2-7. Germline CDR1 LGHNA, CDR2 YNFKEQ. The CDR3 extends over 12 residues, inclusive of both ends. The CDR3 is CASSQDPDEQYL.

CDR3 coding DNA: TGCAGCGCCATGACATGTGGGACCGGCACCCCCTGCGAGCAGTACTTC. This encodes CSAMTCGTGTPCEQYF. The chain combines TRBV29-1 with TRBJ2-7; D tentatively fits TRBD1 or TRBD2 (5 bases each). Germline V lookup: CDR1 SQVTM, CDR2 ANQGSEA. The CDR3 is 16 amino acids. Deletions cut 7 bases from V and 6 bases from J, with 28 bases between.

Remarks on this clonotype: A much larger clone lies a single base off, so this may be a read error. The J gene is TRBJ1-1, the V gene TRBV11-2; 10 bases agree with TRBD1. CDR3 length equals 15 residues. V was pared by 4 bases and J by 3 bases, with 5 bases of the junction left unmatched. Germline CDR1 SGHAT, CDR2 FQNNGV. CDR3 DNA: TGTGCCAGCAGCTGGGACAGGGGTTCGTACACTGAAGCTTTCTTT. It translates to CASSWDRGSYTEAFF. The full variable domain, rest sourced from reference TRBV11-2 and TRBJ1-1, is EAGVAQSPRYKIIEKRQSVAFWCNPISGHATLYWYQQILGQGPKLLIQFQNNGVVDDSQLPKDRFSAERLKGVDSTLKIQPAKLEDSAVYLCASSWDRGSYTEAFFGQGTRLTVV.

This clonotype turned up a few times. Here the CDR3 omits its conserved ending phenylalanine or tryptophan, so a read error is the likely source. The chain uses TRBV10-3 and TRBJ1-2, with 7 positions matching TRBD1. Germline values: CDR1 ENHRY, CDR2 SYGVKD. V trimming: 6 bases; J trimming: 8 bases; junction bases outside the gene matches: 9. The CDR3 is made up of 13 amino acids. The CDR3 DNA sequence: TGTGCCATCAGCGATAGACAGGGTGGGGGCTACACCCTC. Translating gives CAISDRQGGGYTL.